This TCR beta chain was identified in a study of radiotherapy plus CTLA-4 blockade in lung cancer. Whole-study context: Across the patients, objective responses occurred in approximately 17%, and disease control in around 31%. Study-wide results and caveats: Blood TCR clones of tumor origin expanded after radiotherapy plus ipilimumab. Strongest reported response predictors: early blood clone changes and post-radiation interferon-beta.

Only in-frame clones appear in the TCRdb table, and some are missing; sequencing was by immunoSEQ multiplex PCR. The table shows about 98,000 clones, with around 83% occurring only once. Focal radiation and CTLA-4 blockade (ipilimumab) were tested in chemo-refractory metastatic non-small-cell lung cancer patients. This clone occurred a few times. Its specificity is unknown. Germline V lookup: CDR1 MDHEN, CDR2 SYDVKM. With V trimmed by 4 bases and J by 5 bases, 5 bases remained unmatched. The CDR3 runs to 15 residues. The receptor was derived from a human donor with non-small cell lung cancer who had a partial response to radiotherapy plus ipilimumab. The chain employs TRBV28 and TRBJ2-2; 9 bases are a match to TRBD1. The sample consisted of peripheral blood, taken from a patient treated with radiotherapy plus ipilimumab. The CDR3 region is CASSWTGDSTGELFF. Here the CDR3 DNA reads TGTGCCAGCAGTTGGACAGGGGACTCGACCGGGGAGCTGTTTTTT.